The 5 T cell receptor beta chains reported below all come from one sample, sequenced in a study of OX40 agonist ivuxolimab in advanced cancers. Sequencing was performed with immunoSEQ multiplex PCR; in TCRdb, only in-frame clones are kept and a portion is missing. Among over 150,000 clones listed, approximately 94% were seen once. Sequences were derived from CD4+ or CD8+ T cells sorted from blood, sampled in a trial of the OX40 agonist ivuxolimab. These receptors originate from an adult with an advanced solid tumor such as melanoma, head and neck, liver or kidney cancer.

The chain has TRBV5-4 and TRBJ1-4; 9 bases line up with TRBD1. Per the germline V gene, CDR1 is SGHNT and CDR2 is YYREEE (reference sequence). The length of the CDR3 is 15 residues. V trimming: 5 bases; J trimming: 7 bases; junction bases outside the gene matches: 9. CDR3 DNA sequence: TGTGCCAGCAGTTCCAAACAGGGGGCGGGTGAAAAACTGTTTTTT. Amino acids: CASSSKQGAGEKLFF.

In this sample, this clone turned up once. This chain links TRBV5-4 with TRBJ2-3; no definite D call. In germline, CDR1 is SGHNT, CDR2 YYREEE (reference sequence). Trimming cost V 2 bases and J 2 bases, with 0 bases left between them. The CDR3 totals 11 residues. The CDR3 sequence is CASSFTDTQYF. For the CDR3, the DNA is TGTGCCAGCAGCTTCACAGATACGCAGTATTTT.

In DNA form, the CDR3 reads TGTGCCAGCAGTGGGCAGGGGGCTGGTGAGCAGTACTTC. It encodes CASSGQGAGEQYF. The chain joins TRBV2 to TRBJ2-7; 8 positions agree with TRBD1. J gave up 7 bases and V 4 bases, and 6 bases lay outside the gene matches. Germline CDR1 and CDR2: SNHLY and FYNNEI. The length of the CDR3 is 13 residues.

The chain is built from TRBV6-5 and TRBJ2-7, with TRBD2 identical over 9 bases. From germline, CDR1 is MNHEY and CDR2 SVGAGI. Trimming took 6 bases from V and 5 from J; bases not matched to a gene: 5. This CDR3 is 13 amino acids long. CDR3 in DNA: TGTGCCAGCAGATCGCTAGCGGGAAACGAGCAGTACTTC. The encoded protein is CASRSLAGNEQYF.

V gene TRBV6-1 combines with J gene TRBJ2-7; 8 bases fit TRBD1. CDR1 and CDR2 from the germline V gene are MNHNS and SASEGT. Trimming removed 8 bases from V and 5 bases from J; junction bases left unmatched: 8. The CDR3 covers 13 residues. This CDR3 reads CASLQAGGDEQYF. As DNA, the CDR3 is TGTGCCAGCCTACAAGCAGGGGGCGACGAGCAGTACTTC.